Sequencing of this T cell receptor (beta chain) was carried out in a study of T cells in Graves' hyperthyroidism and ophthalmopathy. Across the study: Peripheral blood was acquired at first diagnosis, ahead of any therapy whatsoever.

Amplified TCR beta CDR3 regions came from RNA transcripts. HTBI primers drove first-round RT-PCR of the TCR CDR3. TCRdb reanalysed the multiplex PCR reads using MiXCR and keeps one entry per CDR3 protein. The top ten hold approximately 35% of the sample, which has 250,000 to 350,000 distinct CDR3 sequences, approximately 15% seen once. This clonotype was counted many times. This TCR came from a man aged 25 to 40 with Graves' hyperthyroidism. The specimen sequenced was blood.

CDR3 residues: CASSPRGGWTEAFF. The CDR3 DNA reads as TGTGCCAGCAGCCCGCGGGGGGGCTGGACTGAAGCTTTCTTT. This chain connects TRBV3-1 to TRBJ1-1; the D gene is possibly TRBD1 (6 bases). V was shortened by 4 bases and J by 5 bases, with 14 bases between the two germline ends. The germline V gene encodes CDR1 LGHDT and CDR2 YNNKEL (reference sequence). The CDR3 sequence is 14 residues long.